Sequencing of this T cell receptor beta chain was carried out in a study of beta chain features in type 1 diabetes. Study results and caveats: TCRB CDR3 length was moderately but significantly reduced in all four CD4+ subsets of Type 1 diabetes patients.

This clone was seen more than once but under ten times. Its cognate antigen is unknown. Expressed TCRB transcripts were sequenced after all isolated RNA was converted to cDNA. Produced via immunoSEQ multiplex PCR; TCRdb's table is partial and in-frame only. The sample records around 690,000 clones, under 15% being singletons. Germline lookup yields CDR1 SGHDN and CDR2 FVKESK. V dropped 8 bases and J dropped 0 bases, with 18 bases sitting between them. This CDR3 is built from 16 residues. This rearrangement joins TRBV14 to TRBJ2-3; a possible D gene is TRBD1 (5 bases). This clonotype was sampled from a man aged 25-45 years with type 1 diabetes. The sample comprised naive CD4+ T cells from blood. CDR3 loop: CASSKHLGQSTDTQYF. The CDR3 DNA reads as TGTGCCAGCTCAAAACATCTGGGGCAAAGCACAGATACGCAGTATTTT.